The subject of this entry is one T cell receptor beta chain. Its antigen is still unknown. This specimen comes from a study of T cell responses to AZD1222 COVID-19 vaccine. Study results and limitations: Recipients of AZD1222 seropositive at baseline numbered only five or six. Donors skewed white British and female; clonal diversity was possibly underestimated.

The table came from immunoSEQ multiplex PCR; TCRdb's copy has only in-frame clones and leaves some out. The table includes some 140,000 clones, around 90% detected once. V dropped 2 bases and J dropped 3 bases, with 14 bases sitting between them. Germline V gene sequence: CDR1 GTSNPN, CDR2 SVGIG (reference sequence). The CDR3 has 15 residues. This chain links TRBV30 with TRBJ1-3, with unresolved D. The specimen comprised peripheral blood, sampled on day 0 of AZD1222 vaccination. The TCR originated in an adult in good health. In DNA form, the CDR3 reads TGTGCCTGGAGTACCGGGCTCCGTTTTGGAAACACCATATATTTT. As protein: CAWSTGLRFGNTIYF. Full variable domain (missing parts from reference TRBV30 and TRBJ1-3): SQTIHQWPATLVQPVGSPLSLECTVEGTSNPNLYWYRQAAGRGLQLLFYSVGIGQISSEVPQNLSASRPQDRQFILSSKKLLLSDSGFYLCAWSTGLRFGNTIYFGEGSWLTVV.